This entry lists 3 T cell receptor beta chains sequenced from one sample in a study of blood T cell repertoires in COVID-19. Libraries were prepared by immunoSEQ multiplex PCR; TCRdb keeps only in-frame clonotypes and omits some of them. The table lists about 19,000 clones, roughly 86% of them singletons. Sequences were obtained from peripheral blood. The receptors were sampled from a man in his 70s with acute or convalescent COVID-19.

This chain connects TRBV28 to TRBJ1-2, with D possibly matching TRBD1 (5 bases). V lost 2 bases and J 5 bases, leaving 6 bases between the germline ends. Germline CDR1 and CDR2: MDHEN and SYDVKM. The CDR3 totals 12 residues. The chain's CDR3 is CASSLQGYGYTF. The CDR3 nucleotides are TGTGCCAGCAGTTTACAGGGTTATGGCTACACCTTC.

V usage is TRBV5-1 and J usage is TRBJ2-2; D gene ambiguous. The V end lost 0 bases, the J end lost 1 base, and 4 bases lay between the germline ends. Germline-derived CDR1 and CDR2 are SGHRS and YFSETQ. The CDR3 spans 14 residues. The chain's CDR3 is CASSLAGNTGELFF. Written as DNA, the CDR3 is TGCGCCAGCAGCTTGGCAGGGAACACCGGGGAGCTGTTTTTT.

This chain joins TRBV11-2 and TRBJ2-7; D gene unclear. CDR3 length equals 11 residues. From germline, CDR1 is SGHAT and CDR2 FQNNGV. Trimming took 1 base from V and 4 from J, leaving 2 bases between them. CDR3 coding DNA: TGTGCCAGCAGCTTAGCTTACGAGCAGTACTTC. It specifies CASSLAYEQYF.